A selection of T cell receptor beta chains follows, all from one sample in a study of tumor-infiltrating lymphocytes in primary liver carcinoma. TCRdb reprocessed the multiplex PCR reads with MiXCR, giving one entry per CDR3 protein. The sample holds around 330,000 distinct CDR3 sequences, over 55% seen once. Sequencing was carried out using peripheral blood. These receptors all stem from a man in his forties with primary liver carcinoma and hepatitis B virus infection. The CDR3 runs from the conserved cysteine through the conserved F or W. The D gene is left open where the match is weak. Clone size, where shown, is once, few, many, or a class for clones that have expanded.

CASGQLLAGVGEQFF | TGTGCCAGCGGCCAACTGCTAGCGGGAGTTGGTGAGCAGTTCTTC | TRBJ2-1 | TRBV4-2 | . | TRBD2
CASSLYAGNQPQHF | TGTGCCAGCAGCTTGTACGCGGGCAATCAGCCCCAGCATTTT | TRBJ1-5 | TRBV5-8 | . | .
CASQGQPNTEAPF | TGTGCTAGCCAGGGCCAACCGAACACTGAAGCTCCCTTT | TRBJ1-1 | TRBV12-5 | . | .
CSTMTIIGETQHF | TGCAGCACTATGACAATTATTGGGGAGACCCAGCACTTC | TRBJ2-5 | TRBV29-1 | . | .
CTSSWGLESIGELFF | TGTACCAGCAGCTGGGGACTGGAGAGCATCGGGGAGCTGTTTTTT | TRBJ2-2 | TRBV11-3 | . | .
CASSYSTIYEQHF | TGTGCCAGCAGTTACTCTACTATCTACGAGCAGCACTTC | TRBJ2-7 | TRBV6-5 | . | .
CASSLTSGRVGEQFF | TGTGCCAGCAGCTTGACTAGCGGGAGAGTTGGTGAGCAGTTCTTC | TRBJ2-1 | TRBV7-3 | . | TRBD2
CASNLGQGGSGELFF | TGTGCCAGCAACCTTGGACAGGGGGGCTCCGGGGAGCTGTTTTTT | TRBJ2-2 | TRBV11-2 | few | TRBD1
CASSSGTGVLDEQFF | TGTGCCAGCAGCTCCGGGACAGGGGTTTTGGATGAGCAGTTCTTC | TRBJ2-1 | TRBV11-2 | . | TRBD1
CASTGRGAVRGYTF | TGTGCCAGCACCGGACGGGGGGCGGTCCGTGGCTACACCTTC | TRBJ1-2 | TRBV12-3/TRBV12-4 | many | .
CDSSLAGLLNTEAFF | TGTGACAGCAGCTTAGCTGGGCTACTGAACACTGAAGCTTTCTTT | TRBJ1-1 | TRBV11-2 | . | .
CACIWAQGYTF | TGTGCCTGTATTTGGGCGCAAGGCTACACCTTC | TRBJ1-2 | TRBV30 | few | .
CASSITRGKMNSYEQYF | TGTGCCAGCAGCATCACCAGGGGGAAAATGAACTCCTACGAGCAGTACTTC | TRBJ2-7 | TRBV11-2 | . | TRBD1
CASSLQLWNTGELFF | TGTGCCAGCAGCCTACAACTATGGAACACCGGGGAGCTGTTTTTT | TRBJ2-2 | TRBV14 | . | .
CASSPRGGTAVDGYTF | TGTGCCAGCAGCCCCCGTGGGGGGACAGCGGTCGACGGCTACACCTTC | TRBJ1-2 | TRBV7-8 | many | TRBD1
CASSITHQAISGNTIYF | TGTGCCAGCAGCATCACTCACCAGGCTATCTCTGGAAACACCATATATTTT | TRBJ1-3 | TRBV6-1 | . | .
CASSFSGIAGTDTQYF | TGTGCCAGCAGCTTCTCCGGGATAGCGGGAACGGATACGCAGTATTTT | TRBJ2-3 | TRBV11-2 | . | TRBD2
CASNATGATEAFF | TGTGCAAGCAATGCAACAGGGGCCACTGAAGCTTTCTTT | TRBJ1-1 | TRBV6-1 | . | TRBD1